This T cell receptor (beta chain) was documented in a study of CD4 T cells in relation to SARS-CoV-2 and coronaviruses. CD4+ T cells from unexposed donors were obtained before the COVID-19 pandemic (2011-2018). After about 11 days of culture, CD4+ T cells were isolated. This clone showed up just a few times. The target antigen is unknown. The CDR3 extends over 13 amino acids. After removal of 2 bases from V and 9 bases from J, the junction contained 7 bases not matched to a gene. Germline V gene lookup returns CDR1 SGHDN and CDR2 FVKESK. TCRdb's copy holds only in-frame clones and misses some; the assay was immunoSEQ multiplex PCR. The table records more than 15,000 clones, approximately 78% of them present only once.

V is TRBV14 and J is TRBJ2-7; 7 bases agree with TRBD2. The sequenced sample was CD4+ T cells from PBMCs, cultured in vitro. This clonotype was obtained from a human donor in good health. CDR3 in amino acids: CASSQSMTSRQYF. In DNA form, the CDR3 reads TGTGCCAGCAGCCAATCGATGACTAGCCGGCAGTACTTC. Full variable domain (missing parts from reference TRBV14 and TRBJ2-7): EAGVTQFPSHSVIEKGQTVTLRCDPISGHDNLYWYRRVMGKEIKFLLHFVKESKQDESGMPNNRFLAERTGGTYSTLKVQPAELEDSGVYFCASSQSMTSRQYFGPGTRLTVT.